A selection of T cell receptor beta chains follows, all from one sample in a study of beta chain features in type 1 diabetes. TCRdb's copy holds only in-frame clones and misses some; the assay was immunoSEQ multiplex PCR. The sample contains 250,000 or so clones, approximately 14% of which appear only once. Sequencing was done on a sample of naive CD4+ T cells from blood. The receptors stem from a young man with type 1 diabetes. CDR3s include the opening cysteine and the closing phenylalanine or tryptophan. D genes are given only for firm matches. The size field is filled for only some rows; it gives once, few, many or a size class.

V: TRBV5-1; J: TRBJ1-1; D: TRBD1; size: .; DNA: TGCGCCAGCAGCTCCGGGACAGGGGGCACTGAAGCTTTCTTT; CDR3: CASSSGTGGTEAFF
V: TRBV23-1; J: TRBJ2-5; D: TRBD1; size: many; DNA: TGCGCCAGCAGTCCATTCGACAGGGGCAGTGAGACCCAGTACTTC; CDR3: CASSPFDRGSETQYF
V: TRBV1; J: TRBJ2-5; D: .; size: .; DNA: TGCACCAGCAGCCAAGATCCCCTCAAAAAGCCAGTAGCCCAAGAGACCCAGTACTTC; CDR3: CTSSQDPLKKPVAQETQYF
V: TRBV5-1; J: TRBJ2-5; D: .; size: few; DNA: TGCGCCAGCAGCTCGACAGTCCCGGAGACCCAGTACTTC; CDR3: CASSSTVPETQYF
V: TRBV27; J: TRBJ1-1; D: .; size: few; DNA: TGTGCCAGCAGTTTCTCGGAGTTCACTGAAGCTTTCTTT; CDR3: CASSFSEFTEAFF
V: TRBV10-2; J: TRBJ2-1; D: TRBD2; size: .; DNA: TGCGCCAGCAGTGGCGATCGACTAGCGGGAACCTACAATGAGCAGTTCTTC; CDR3: CASSGDRLAGTYNEQFF
V: TRBV7-2; J: TRBJ2-5; D: .; size: few; DNA: TGTGCCAGCAGCTCTGGCCCCCGGACCCAGTACTTC; CDR3: CASSSGPRTQYF
V: TRBV2; J: TRBJ2-1; D: TRBD1; size: few; DNA: TGTGCCAGCAGGGGGGACAGAAACAATGAGCAGTTCTTC; CDR3: CASRGDRNNEQFF
V: TRBV30; J: TRBJ2-7; D: .; size: few; DNA: TGTGCCTGGAGTCTGACAGGTAGTTACGAGCAGTACTTC; CDR3: CAWSLTGSYEQYF
V: TRBV2; J: TRBJ1-1; D: .; size: .; DNA: TGTGCCAGCACCGTTAACACTGAAGCTTTCTTT; CDR3: CASTVNTEAFF
V: TRBV5-4; J: TRBJ2-4; D: .; size: few; DNA: TGTGCCAGCAGCTTGGGCGGGAAAAACATTCAGTACTTC; CDR3: CASSLGGKNIQYF
V: TRBV11-2; J: TRBJ2-2; D: TRBD1; size: few; DNA: TGTGCCAGCAGCCTACGGACAGGGGGTGGTACCGGGGAGCTGTTTTTT; CDR3: CASSLRTGGGTGELFF
V: TRBV15; J: TRBJ2-2; D: TRBD2; size: .; DNA: TGTGCCACCAGCGGGGGGGAGCGGGGGTCGAGGACCGGGGAGCTGTTTTTT; CDR3: CATSGGERGSRTGELFF
V: TRBV9; J: TRBJ1-2; D: TRBD1; size: few; DNA: TGTGCCAGCAGCGTAGAGGTCGGGACAGGTGGGAACTATGGCTACACCTTC; CDR3: CASSVEVGTGGNYGYTF
V: TRBV5-1; J: TRBJ2-3; D: .; size: .; DNA: TGCGCCAGCAGCCCGGGTACAACAGATACGCAGTATTTT; CDR3: CASSPGTTDTQYF